Shown below are 7 T cell receptor beta chains from a single sample sequenced in a study of blood T cell repertoires in COVID-19. The assay was immunoSEQ multiplex PCR, and TCRdb's table has in-frame clones only and misses some. This sample has about 200,000 clones, with 80% to 90% found just once. The sequencing input was peripheral blood. These receptor sequences come from a woman older than 75 with acute or convalescent COVID-19.

The V and J genes are TRBV5-4 and TRBJ2-1, with 9 bases lining up with TRBD2. V lost 4 bases to trimming and J lost 7 bases; unmatched junction nucleotides: 9. The CDR3 consists of 15 residues. CDR1 and CDR2 from the germline V gene are SGHNT and YYREEE (reference sequence). This chain's CDR3 is CASSGGLAFTNEQFF. Here the CDR3 DNA reads TGTGCCAGCAGCGGAGGACTAGCGTTCACAAATGAGCAGTTCTTC.

V is TRBV3-1 (or the pseudogene TRBV3-2) and J is TRBJ1-5, with TRBD1 as a possible D gene (6 bases). The CDR3 is 18 amino acids. Trimming shortened V by 1 base and J by 7 bases, and 23 bases separated the two germline ends. CDR1 is LGHDT and CDR2 is YNNKEL in the germline V gene (reference sequence). CDR3 bases: TGTGCCAGCAGCCAAGCTGGACGGGACACCCGGGAGGAACAGCCCCAGCATTTT. Translated, it gives CASSQAGRDTREEQPQHF.

This chain links TRBV29-1 with TRBJ2-7; 10 nucleotides agree with TRBD1. The junction had 10 bases not matched to a gene; V was cut back by 4 bases and J by 4 bases. This CDR3 is built from 15 residues. CDR1 is SQVTM and CDR2 is ANQGSEA in the germline V gene. CDR3 nucleotides: TGCAGCGTTGTTGGGACAGGGGCTTTGAATTACGAGCAGTACTTC. Protein sequence: CSVVGTGALNYEQYF.

J is TRBJ2-2 and V is TRBV6-5; perhaps TRBD1 as D (5 bases). This CDR3 spans 15 amino acids. V lost 4 bases and J lost 1, with 10 bases in between. CDR1 is MNHEY and CDR2 is SVGAGI in the germline V gene. The CDR3 loop reads CASSSRRVNTGELFF. The CDR3 coding sequence is TGTGCCAGCAGTTCTCGCAGGGTGAACACCGGGGAGCTGTTTTTT.

This clone has a single count. J is TRBJ1-1 and V is TRBV7-2; D remains ambiguous. The germline V gene has CDR1 SGHTA and CDR2 FQGNSA. The length of the CDR3 is 13 residues. Trimming shortened V by 7 bases and J by 0 bases, and 9 bases separated the two germline ends. The DNA for the CDR3 is TGTGCCAGCACCTTTAGTATGAACACTGAAGCTTTCTTT. Translating it yields CASTFSMNTEAFF. The full variable domain, in which reference TRBV7-2 and TRBJ1-1 provide the parts outside the CDR3, is GAGVSQSPSNKVTEKGKDVELRCDPISGHTALYWYRQSLGQGLEFLIYFQGNSAPDKSGLPSDRFSAERTGGSVSTLTIQRTQQEDSAVYLCASTFSMNTEAFFGQGTRLTVV.

The V gene is TRBV5-1, the J gene TRBJ2-1; possibly TRBD2 for D (6 bases). Germline CDR1 is SGHRS and CDR2 is YFSETQ. V was cut by 4 bases and J by 6 bases, with 14 bases left in between. CDR3 length: 14 residues. This chain's CDR3 is CASSPGGSGNEQFF. The CDR3 DNA is TGCGCCAGCAGCCCCGGAGGTAGCGGCAATGAGCAGTTCTTC.

The chain is built from TRBV18 and TRBJ2-2; the match to TRBD1 covers 7 bases. The CDR3 is made up of 18 amino acids. In germline, CDR1 is KGHSH, CDR2 LQKENI. J was trimmed by 1 base and V by 0 bases; bases with no gene match: 8. CDR3 coding DNA: TGTGCCAGCTCACCACCGATAGGGGGCGAATTGAACACCGGGGAGCTGTTTTTT. As protein: CASSPPIGGELNTGELFF.